Below, one T cell receptor (beta chain) is given with its context. The antigen is not known. The data were taken from a study of cytomegalovirus exposure and HLA in healthy donors. Study information: According to later analysis, the same platform produced the approximately 130 validation and approximately 630 first-cohort repertoires. The study, taken as a whole, reports: Clusters of TCRs from the first cohort tended to co-occur in the 130 or so validation repertoires (as a later analysis found). Cytomegalovirus-associated TCR beta chains were listed, numbering more than 150.

Using immunoSEQ multiplex PCR, the repertoire was profiled, and TCRdb retains in-frame clones only, with some absent. This sample yields some 250,000 clones, of which approximately 86% are seen a single time; 0.95% to 1.5% belongs to the top ten. The donors were members of the validation cohort comprising over 90 subjects, separate from the roughly 670-subject first cohort. This CDR3 has 16 residues. Losses at the gene ends were 2 bases for V and 2 bases for J; bases not matched to a gene: 7. The germline V gene encodes CDR1 SGDLS and CDR2 YYNGEE. The source material was PBMCs. The V and J genes are TRBV9 and TRBJ2-5; the match to TRBD2 covers 9 bases. The clonotype was recovered from a woman aged 30 to 39 in good health and CMV-seropositive. CDR3 sequence: CASSVDRGRGQETQYF. CDR3 nucleotides: TGTGCCAGCAGCGTGGATCGCGGGAGGGGACAAGAGACCCAGTACTTC.